The clone carrying this TCR beta chain has more than one count but fewer than ten. Its target is not known. Naive, central memory, regulatory and stem cell-like memory cells within the CD4+ compartment were sorted using CD45RO/CCR7/CD25/CD127/CD95/CD27. The isolated RNA, all of it, was reverse transcribed, so expressed TCRB transcripts were what got sequenced. Generated by immunoSEQ multiplex PCR, the TCRdb table keeps only in-frame clones and is missing some. Here the sample spans approximately 46,000 clones, roughly 40% being singletons. The CDR3 runs to 12 residues. Germline-derived CDR1 and CDR2 are SNHLY and FYNNEI. The V gene end was trimmed by 8 bases and the J gene end by 5 bases; junction bases not matched to a gene: 5. This specimen comes from a study of beta chain features in type 1 diabetes. About the study: All samples together contributed 107,917,701 sorted cells for examination. Findings and limits, study-wide: Patients with Type 1 diabetes showed moderately but significantly shorter TCRB CDR3s in all four CD4+ subsets. In type 1 diabetes patients, VDJ junctions had fewer insertions; deletions at these junctions were more frequent. Unsettled here was the matter of whether HLA type influences TCRB rearrangement.

This TCR came from a man aged 30 to 39 with type 1 diabetes. The rearrangement joins TRBV2 to TRBJ2-5; TRBD1 matches at 7 bases. Material for sequencing was stem cell memory CD4+ T cells from blood. CDR3 DNA sequence: TGTGCCAGCCGGGGCAGGGGGGAGACCCAGTACTTC. Translating gives CASRGRGETQYF.